The subject of this entry is one T cell receptor beta chain. This record comes from a study of cytotoxic CD8 clonotypes in ibrutinib-treated CLL. Measured with immunoSEQ multiplex PCR; TCRdb has only the in-frame clones, and not every one. In the table there are some 300,000 clones, almost 80% of which are singletons. The clonotype comes from a human donor with chronic lymphocytic leukemia. The specimen comprised PBMCs, sampled before ibrutinib treatment.

CDR3 nucleotide sequence: TGTGCCAGCAGTCTCCAACAAGAGACCCAGTACTTC. Protein sequence: CASSLQQETQYF. This chain connects TRBV28 to TRBJ2-5; D uncertain. V lost 5 bases, J lost 2 bases, and 6 bases lay in between. CDR3 size: 12 residues. Germline V gives CDR1 MDHEN, CDR2 SYDVKM.